One and the same sample provided the 9 T cell receptor beta chains below, sequenced in a study of OX40 agonist ivuxolimab in advanced cancers. TCRdb keeps only in-frame clones here, not all; method: immunoSEQ multiplex PCR. The sample has tens of thousands of clones; roughly nine tenths are singletons. Sequenced here: CD4+ or CD8+ T cells sorted from blood, sampled in a trial of the OX40 agonist ivuxolimab. The receptors come from an adult with an advanced solid tumor such as melanoma, head and neck, liver or kidney cancer.

V usage is TRBV2 and J usage is TRBJ2-3; 8 bases match TRBD2. Per the germline V gene, CDR1 is SNHLY and CDR2 is FYNNEI. V lost 7 bases, J lost 0 bases, and 6 bases stayed unmatched. CDR3 size: 15 residues. Here the CDR3 reads CASKRSSGSTDTQYF. In DNA, the CDR3 is TGTGCCAGCAAACGTTCTAGCGGGAGCACAGATACGCAGTATTTT. Based on the CDR3 plus reference TRBV2 and TRBJ2-3, the full variable domain is EPEVTQTPSHQVTQMGQEVILRCVPISNHLYFYWYRQILGQKVEFLVSFYNNEISEKSEIFDDQFSVERPDGSNFTLKIRSTKLEDSAMYFCASKRSSGSTDTQYFGPGTRLTVL.

The chain combines TRBV9 with TRBJ1-6; D unclear. The CDR3 runs 14 residues. V was clipped by 2 bases and J by 5 bases, with 8 bases between them. Germline V gene lookup returns CDR1 SGDLS and CDR2 YYNGEE. The CDR3 here is CASSVGRDNSPLHF. The CDR3 nucleotides read TGTGCCAGCAGCGTTGGACGGGATAATTCACCCCTCCACTTT.

The rearrangement links TRBV19 to TRBJ2-7; D unresolved. The germline V gene encodes CDR1 LNHDA and CDR2 SQIVND (reference sequence). The CDR3 length is 14 residues. V shed 5 bases and J shed 1 base, with 12 bases lying between them. CDR3 in amino acids: CASSAPGSSYEQYF. The CDR3 coding sequence is TGTGCCAGTAGTGCCCCAGGTTCTTCCTACGAGCAGTACTTC.

This rearrangement joins TRBV5-5 to TRBJ1-1; D ambiguous. Germline CDR1 reads SGHKS; CDR2 reads YYEKEE (reference sequence). The V end was cut by 2 bases, the J end by 3 bases, with 11 bases between. The CDR3 spans 14 residues. CDR3 coding DNA: TGTGCCAGCAGCTTAGGAGCATTGGACACTGAAGCTTTCTTT. Translating gives CASSLGALDTEAFF.

This chain links TRBV5-6 with TRBJ1-5, with 9 bases that match TRBD1. Germline V lookup: CDR1 SGHDT, CDR2 YYEEEE. The CDR3 consists of 16 residues. The V gene end was trimmed by 3 bases and the J gene end by 2 bases; junction bases not matched to a gene: 6. CDR3 sequence (DNA): TGTGCCAGCAGCTACGGACAGGGGTCGGGCAATCAGCCCCAGCATTTT. It translates to CASSYGQGSGNQPQHF.

This chain joins TRBV6-1 and TRBJ2-7; unclear D gene. The CDR3 consists of 14 residues. V was trimmed by 2 bases and J by 5 bases, leaving 13 bases between them. Germline V gives CDR1 MNHNS, CDR2 SASEGT. The CDR3 here is CASSEFPVRDEQYF. DNA of the CDR3: TGTGCCAGCAGTGAATTTCCAGTCCGGGACGAGCAGTACTTC.

This chain connects TRBV28 to TRBJ1-4; 8 nucleotides match TRBD1. Trimming cost V 4 bases and J 5 bases; bases outside gene matches: 6. The CDR3 runs 15 residues. Per the germline V gene, CDR1 is MDHEN and CDR2 is SYDVKM. CDR3 nucleotide sequence: TGTGCCAGCAGTTCGTGGACAGGGCAGAATGAAAAACTGTTTTTT. It encodes CASSSWTGQNEKLFF.

This sequence joins TRBV6-1 and TRBJ2-4; D ambiguous. Between the trimmed V and J ends, which lost 8 bases and 9 bases, there was a span of 8 bases. CDR3 size: 10 residues. Germline CDR1 reads MNHNS; CDR2 reads SASEGT. The CDR3 loop is CASQSAIQYF. CDR3 in DNA: TGTGCCAGCCAATCGGCCATTCAGTACTTC.

The chain carries TRBV5-1 and TRBJ2-1; D is unresolved. Between the trimmed V and J ends, which lost 5 bases and 0 bases, there was a span of 9 bases. CDR1 SGHRS and CDR2 YFSETQ come from the germline V gene. This CDR3 comprises 14 residues. The CDR3 DNA is TGCGCCAGCAGTACGGCGAGCTCCTACAATGAGCAGTTCTTC. It yields the protein CASSTASSYNEQFF.